This T cell receptor (beta chain) was captured by sequencing in a study of OX40 agonist ivuxolimab in advanced cancers. The wider study: Patients received intravenous ivuxolimab every 2 weeks at 0.01 to 10 mg/kg.

Study outcomes and limitations: More expanded clones were seen, on average, in CD8+ T cells than in CD4+.

A remark on this clone: Its antigen remains unknown.

Using immunoSEQ multiplex PCR, the repertoire was profiled, and TCRdb retains in-frame clones only, with some absent. The sample has approximately 82,000 clones; around 84% are singletons. The receptor's source is an adult with an advanced solid tumor such as melanoma, head and neck, liver or kidney cancer. The material was CD4+ or CD8+ T cells sorted from blood, obtained in a trial of the OX40 agonist ivuxolimab.

CDR3 protein: CARTGQGPNQPQHF. The CDR3 DNA is TGTGCCAGGACGGGACAGGGGCCTAATCAGCCCCAGCATTTT. This chain joins TRBV6-1 and TRBJ1-5, with 10 bases that match TRBD1. J was trimmed by 4 bases and V by 9 bases; bases with no gene match: 6. Germline V gene lookup returns CDR1 MNHNS and CDR2 SASEGT. The CDR3 sequence is 14 residues long.